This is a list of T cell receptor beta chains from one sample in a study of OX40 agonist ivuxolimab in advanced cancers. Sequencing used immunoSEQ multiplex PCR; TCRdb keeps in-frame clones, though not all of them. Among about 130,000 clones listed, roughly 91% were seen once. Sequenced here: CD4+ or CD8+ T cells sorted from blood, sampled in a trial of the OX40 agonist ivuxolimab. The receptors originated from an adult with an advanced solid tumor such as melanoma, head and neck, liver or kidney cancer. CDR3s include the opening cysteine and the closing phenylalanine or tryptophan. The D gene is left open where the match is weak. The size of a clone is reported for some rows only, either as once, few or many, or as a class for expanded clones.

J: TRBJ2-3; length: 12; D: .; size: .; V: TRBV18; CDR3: CASSPNTDTQYF; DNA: TGTGCCAGCTCACCGAACACAGATACGCAGTATTTT
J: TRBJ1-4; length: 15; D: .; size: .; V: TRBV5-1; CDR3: CASSPVGLLNEKLFF; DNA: TGCGCCAGCAGTCCGGTGGGCCTCCTAAATGAAAAACTGTTTTTT
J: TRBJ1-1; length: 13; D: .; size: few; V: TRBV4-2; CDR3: CASRGQMNTEAFF; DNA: TGTGCCAGCAGAGGACAGATGAACACTGAAGCTTTCTTT
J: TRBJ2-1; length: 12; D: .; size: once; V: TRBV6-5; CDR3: CASRAPGNEQFF; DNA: TGTGCCAGCCGGGCCCCGGGCAATGAGCAGTTCTTC
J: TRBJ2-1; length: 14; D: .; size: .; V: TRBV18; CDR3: CASSPDSPHNEQFF; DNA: TGTGCCAGCTCACCCGACTCCCCCCACAATGAGCAGTTCTTC
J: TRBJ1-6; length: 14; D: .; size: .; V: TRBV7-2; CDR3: CASSFTGNNSPLHF; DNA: TGTGCCAGCAGCTTTACTGGGAATAATTCACCCCTCCACTTT
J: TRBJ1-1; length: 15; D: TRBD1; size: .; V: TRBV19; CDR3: CASSIGDRVYTEAFF; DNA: TGTGCCAGTAGTATCGGTGACAGGGTTTATACTGAAGCTTTCTTT
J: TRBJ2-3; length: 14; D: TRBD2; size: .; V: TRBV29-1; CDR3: CSVGVSGGADTQYF; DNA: TGCAGCGTTGGAGTTAGCGGGGGGGCGGATACGCAGTATTTT
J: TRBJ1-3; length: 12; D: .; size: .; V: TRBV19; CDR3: CASSGSGNTIYF; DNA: TGTGCCAGCTCAGGGTCTGGAAACACCATATATTTT
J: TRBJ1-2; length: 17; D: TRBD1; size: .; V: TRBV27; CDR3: CASSALRTGPYGLDYTF; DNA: TGTGCCAGCAGCGCTCTCAGGACAGGGCCCTATGGTCTTGACTACACCTTC
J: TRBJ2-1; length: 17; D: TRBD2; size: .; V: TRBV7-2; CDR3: CASSSKTSGISYNEQFF; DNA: TGTGCCAGCAGCTCCAAGACTAGCGGAATCTCCTACAATGAGCAGTTCTTC
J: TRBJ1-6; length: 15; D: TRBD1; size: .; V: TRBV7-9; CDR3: CASSPRQGLSSPLHF; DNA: TGTGCCAGCAGCCCGAGACAGGGGTTGAGTTCACCCCTCCACTTT
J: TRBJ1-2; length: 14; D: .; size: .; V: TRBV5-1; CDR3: CASSLEPSNYGYTF; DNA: TGCGCCAGCAGCTTGGAACCGAGTAACTATGGCTACACCTTC
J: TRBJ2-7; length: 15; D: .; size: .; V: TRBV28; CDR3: CASSAVGGGSYEQYF; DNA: TGTGCCAGCAGTGCCGTAGGGGGGGGCTCCTACGAGCAGTACTTC
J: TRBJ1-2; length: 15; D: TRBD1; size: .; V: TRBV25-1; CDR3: CASSRPGGGNYGYTF; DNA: TGTGCCAGCAGTAGGCCAGGGGGCGGCAACTATGGCTACACCTTC
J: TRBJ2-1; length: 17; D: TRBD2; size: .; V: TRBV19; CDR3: CASSIPGGRGPDNEQFF; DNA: TGTGCCAGTAGTATACCGGGGGGGCGGGGTCCCGACAATGAGCAGTTCTTC
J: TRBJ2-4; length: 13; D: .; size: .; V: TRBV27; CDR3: CASSSHGKNIQYF; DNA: TGTGCCAGCAGCTCCCACGGTAAAAACATTCAGTACTTC